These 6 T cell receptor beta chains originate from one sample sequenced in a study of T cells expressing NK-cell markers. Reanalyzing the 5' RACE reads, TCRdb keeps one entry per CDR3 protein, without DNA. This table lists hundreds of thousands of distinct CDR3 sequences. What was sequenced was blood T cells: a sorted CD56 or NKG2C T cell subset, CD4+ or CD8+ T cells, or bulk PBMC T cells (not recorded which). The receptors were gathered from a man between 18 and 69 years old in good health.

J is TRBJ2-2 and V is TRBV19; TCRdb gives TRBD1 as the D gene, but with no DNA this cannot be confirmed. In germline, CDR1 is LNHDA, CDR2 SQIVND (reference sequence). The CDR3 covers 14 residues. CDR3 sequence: CASTPGQITGELFF. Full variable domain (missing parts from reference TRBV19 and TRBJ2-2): DGGITQSPKYLFRKEGQNVTLSCEQNLNHDAMYWYRQDPGQGLRLIYYSQIVNDFQKGDIAEGYSVSREKKESFPLTVTSAQKNPTAFYLCASTPGQITGELFFGEGSRLTVL.

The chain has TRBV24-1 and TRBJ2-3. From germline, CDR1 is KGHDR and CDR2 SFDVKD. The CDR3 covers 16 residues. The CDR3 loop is CATSDPRTGPTDTQYF.

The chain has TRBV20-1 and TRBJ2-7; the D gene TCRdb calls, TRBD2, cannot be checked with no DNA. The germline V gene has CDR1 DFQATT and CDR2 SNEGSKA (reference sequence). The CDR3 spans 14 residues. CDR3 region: CSARDKERGYEQYF.

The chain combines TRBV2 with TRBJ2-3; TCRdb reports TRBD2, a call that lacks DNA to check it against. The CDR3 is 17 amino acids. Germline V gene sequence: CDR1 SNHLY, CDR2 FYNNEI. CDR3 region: CASRTGTSGAPGNTQYF.

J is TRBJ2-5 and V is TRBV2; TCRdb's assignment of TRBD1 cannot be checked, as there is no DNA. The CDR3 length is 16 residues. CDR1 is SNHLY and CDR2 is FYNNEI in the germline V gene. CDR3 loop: CASSEGSGGLFETQYF.

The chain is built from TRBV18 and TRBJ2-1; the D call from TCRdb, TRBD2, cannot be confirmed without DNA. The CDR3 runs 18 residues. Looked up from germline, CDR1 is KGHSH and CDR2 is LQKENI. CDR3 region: CASSPLSAGGSSYNEQFF.